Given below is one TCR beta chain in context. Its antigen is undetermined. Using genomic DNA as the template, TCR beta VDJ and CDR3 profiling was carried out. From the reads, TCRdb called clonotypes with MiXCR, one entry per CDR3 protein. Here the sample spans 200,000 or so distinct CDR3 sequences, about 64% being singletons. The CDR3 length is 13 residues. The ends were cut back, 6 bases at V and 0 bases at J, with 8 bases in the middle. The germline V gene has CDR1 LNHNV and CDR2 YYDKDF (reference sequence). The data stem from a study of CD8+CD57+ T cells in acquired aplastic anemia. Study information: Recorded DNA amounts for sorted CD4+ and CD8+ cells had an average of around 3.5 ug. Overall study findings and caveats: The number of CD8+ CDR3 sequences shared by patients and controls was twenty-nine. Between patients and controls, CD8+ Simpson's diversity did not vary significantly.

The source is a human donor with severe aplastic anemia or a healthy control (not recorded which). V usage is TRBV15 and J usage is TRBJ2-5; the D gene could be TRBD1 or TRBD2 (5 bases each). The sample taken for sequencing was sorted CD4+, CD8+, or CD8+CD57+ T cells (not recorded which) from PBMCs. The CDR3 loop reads CATSRGYQETQYF. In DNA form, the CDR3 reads TGTGCCACCAGTCGGGGCTACCAAGAGACCCAGTACTTC. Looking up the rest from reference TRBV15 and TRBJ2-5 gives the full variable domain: DAMVIQNPRYQVTQFGKPVTLSCSQTLNHNVMYWYQQKSSQAPKLLFHYYDKDFNNEADTPDNFQSRRPNTSFCFLDIRSPGLGDTAMYLCATSRGYQETQYFGPGTRLLVL.